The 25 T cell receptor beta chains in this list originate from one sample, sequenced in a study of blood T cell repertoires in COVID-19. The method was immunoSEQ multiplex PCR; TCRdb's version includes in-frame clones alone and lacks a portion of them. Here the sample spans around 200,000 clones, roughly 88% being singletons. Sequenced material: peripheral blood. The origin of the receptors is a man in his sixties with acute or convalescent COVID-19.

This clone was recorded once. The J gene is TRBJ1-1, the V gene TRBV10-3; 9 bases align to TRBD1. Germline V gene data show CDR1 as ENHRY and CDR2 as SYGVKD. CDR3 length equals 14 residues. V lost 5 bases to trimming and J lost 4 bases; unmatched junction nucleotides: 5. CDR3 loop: CAISPGTGSTEAFF. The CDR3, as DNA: TGTGCCATCAGTCCGGGGACAGGGAGCACTGAAGCTTTCTTT.

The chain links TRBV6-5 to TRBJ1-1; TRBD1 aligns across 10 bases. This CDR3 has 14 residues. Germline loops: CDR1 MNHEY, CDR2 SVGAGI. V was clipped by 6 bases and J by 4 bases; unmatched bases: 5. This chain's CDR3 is CASSRGQGPTEAFF. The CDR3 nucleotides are TGTGCCAGCAGCCGGGGACAGGGGCCCACTGAAGCTTTCTTT.

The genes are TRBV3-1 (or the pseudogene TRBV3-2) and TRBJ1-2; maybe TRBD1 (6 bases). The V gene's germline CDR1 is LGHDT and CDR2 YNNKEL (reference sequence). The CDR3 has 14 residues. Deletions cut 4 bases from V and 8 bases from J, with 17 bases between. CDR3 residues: CASSLKGGGVGYTF. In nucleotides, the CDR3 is TGTGCCAGCAGCCTCAAAGGTGGGGGCGTGGGCTACACCTTC.

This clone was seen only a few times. The CDR3 protein is CASSLGGGQPQHF. Written as DNA, the CDR3 is TGTGCCAGCAGTTTGGGAGGAGGTCAGCCCCAGCATTTT. This chain joins TRBV12-3 or TRBV12-4 and TRBJ1-5; no firm D call. Trimming removed 3 bases from V and 6 bases from J, with 9 bases in between. The length of the CDR3 is 13 residues.

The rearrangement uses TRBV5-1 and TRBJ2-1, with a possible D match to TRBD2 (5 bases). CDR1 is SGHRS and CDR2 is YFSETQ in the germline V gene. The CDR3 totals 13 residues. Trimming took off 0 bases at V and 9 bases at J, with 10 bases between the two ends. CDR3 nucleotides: TGCGCCAGCAGCTTGGCCCGTGAGGGTGAGCAGTTCTTC. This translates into CASSLAREGEQFF. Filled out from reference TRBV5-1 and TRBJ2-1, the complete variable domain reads KAGVTQTPRYLIKTRGQQVTLSCSPISGHRSVSWYQQTPGQGLQFLFEYFSETQRNKGNFPGRFSGRQFSNSRSEMNVSTLELGDSALYLCASSLAREGEQFFGPGTRLTVL.

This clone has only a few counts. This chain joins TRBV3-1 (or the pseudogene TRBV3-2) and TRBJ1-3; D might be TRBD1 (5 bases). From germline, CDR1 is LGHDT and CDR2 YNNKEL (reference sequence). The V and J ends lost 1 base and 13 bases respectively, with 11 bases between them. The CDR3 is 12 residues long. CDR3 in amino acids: CASSQGGREIYF. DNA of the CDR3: TGTGCCAGCAGCCAAGGCGGCAGGGAAATATATTTT.

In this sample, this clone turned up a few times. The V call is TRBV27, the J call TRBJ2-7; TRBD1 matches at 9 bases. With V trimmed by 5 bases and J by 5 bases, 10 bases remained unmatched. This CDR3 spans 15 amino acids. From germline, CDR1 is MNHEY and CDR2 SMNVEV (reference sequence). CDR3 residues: CASSAPTGGVNEQYF. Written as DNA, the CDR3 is TGTGCCAGCAGTGCCCCGACAGGGGGTGTCAACGAGCAGTACTTC.

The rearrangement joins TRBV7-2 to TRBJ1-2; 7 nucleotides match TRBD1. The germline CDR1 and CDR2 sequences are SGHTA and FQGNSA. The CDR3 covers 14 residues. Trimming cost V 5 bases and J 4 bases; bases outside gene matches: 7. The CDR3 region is CASSAGQEAYGYTF. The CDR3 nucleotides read TGTGCCAGCAGCGCCGGACAGGAAGCCTATGGCTACACCTTC.

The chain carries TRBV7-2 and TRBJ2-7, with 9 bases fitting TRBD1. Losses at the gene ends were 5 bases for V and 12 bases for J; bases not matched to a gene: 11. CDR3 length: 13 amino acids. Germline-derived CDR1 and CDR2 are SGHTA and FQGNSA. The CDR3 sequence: CASSPRTGVRRYF. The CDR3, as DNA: TGTGCCAGCAGCCCAAGGACAGGGGTGAGGAGGTACTTC. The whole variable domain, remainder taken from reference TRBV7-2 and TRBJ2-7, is GAGVSQSPSNKVTEKGKDVELRCDPISGHTALYWYRQSLGQGLEFLIYFQGNSAPDKSGLPSDRFSAERTGGSVSTLTIQRTQQEDSAVYLCASSPRTGVRRYFGPGTRLTVT.

The CDR3 reads CSASVLAGDTQYF. For the CDR3, the DNA is TGCAGTGCTAGTGTCCTAGCTGGAGATACGCAGTATTTT. This chain uses TRBV20-1 with TRBJ2-3; weak D call: TRBD2 (5 bases). Trimming took 3 bases from V and 5 from J, leaving 12 bases between them. The CDR3 covers 13 residues. CDR1 DFQATT and CDR2 SNEGSKA come from the germline V gene (reference sequence).

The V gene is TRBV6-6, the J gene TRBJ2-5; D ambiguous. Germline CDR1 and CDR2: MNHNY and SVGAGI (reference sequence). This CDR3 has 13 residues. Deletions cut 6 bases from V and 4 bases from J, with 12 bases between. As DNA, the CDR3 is TGTGCCAGCAGATCTAGGAAGCGAGAGACCCAGTACTTC. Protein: CASRSRKRETQYF.

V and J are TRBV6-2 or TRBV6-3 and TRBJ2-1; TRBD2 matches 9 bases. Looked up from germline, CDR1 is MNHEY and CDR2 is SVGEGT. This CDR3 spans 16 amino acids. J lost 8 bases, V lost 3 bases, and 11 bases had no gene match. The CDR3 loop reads CASSYLAGGLRDEQFF. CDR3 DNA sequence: TGTGCCAGCAGTTATCTTGCGGGAGGGCTGCGCGATGAGCAGTTCTTC.

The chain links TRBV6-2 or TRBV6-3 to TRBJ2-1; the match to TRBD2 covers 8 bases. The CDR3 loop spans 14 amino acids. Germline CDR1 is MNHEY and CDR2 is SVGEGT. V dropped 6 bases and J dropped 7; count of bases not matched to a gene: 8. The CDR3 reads CASSPPGLANEQFF. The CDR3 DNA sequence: TGTGCCAGCAGCCCCCCCGGACTAGCAAATGAGCAGTTCTTC.

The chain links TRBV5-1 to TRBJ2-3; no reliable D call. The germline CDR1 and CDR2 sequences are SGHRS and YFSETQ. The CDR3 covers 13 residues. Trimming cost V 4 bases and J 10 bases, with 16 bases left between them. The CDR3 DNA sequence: TGCGCCAGCAGCCGGAGTCCGAAGGATCCGCAGTATTTT. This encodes CASSRSPKDPQYF.

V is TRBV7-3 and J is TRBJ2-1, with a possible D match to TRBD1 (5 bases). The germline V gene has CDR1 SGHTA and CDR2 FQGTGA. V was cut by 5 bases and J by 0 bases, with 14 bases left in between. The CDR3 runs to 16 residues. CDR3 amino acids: CASSALQVSSYNEQFF. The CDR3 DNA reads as TGTGCCAGCAGCGCCTTACAGGTTAGCTCCTACAATGAGCAGTTCTTC.

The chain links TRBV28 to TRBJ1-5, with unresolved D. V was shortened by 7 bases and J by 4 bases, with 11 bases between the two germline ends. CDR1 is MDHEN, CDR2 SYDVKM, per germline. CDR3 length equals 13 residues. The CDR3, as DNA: TGTGCCAGCAAGATCACAAGAAATCAGCCCCAGCATTTT. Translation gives CASKITRNQPQHF. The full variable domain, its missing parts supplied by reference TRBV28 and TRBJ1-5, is DVKVTQSSRYLVKRTGEKVFLECVQDMDHENMFWYRQDPGLGLRLIYFSYDVKMKEKGDIPEGYSVSREKKERFSLILESASTNQTSMYLCASKITRNQPQHFGDGTRLSIL.

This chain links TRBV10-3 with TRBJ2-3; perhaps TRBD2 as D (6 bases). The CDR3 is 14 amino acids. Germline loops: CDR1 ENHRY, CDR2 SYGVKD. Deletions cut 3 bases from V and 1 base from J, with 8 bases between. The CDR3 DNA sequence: TGTGCCATCAGTGACGGGAGTGGCACAGATACGCAGTATTTT. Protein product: CAISDGSGTDTQYF.

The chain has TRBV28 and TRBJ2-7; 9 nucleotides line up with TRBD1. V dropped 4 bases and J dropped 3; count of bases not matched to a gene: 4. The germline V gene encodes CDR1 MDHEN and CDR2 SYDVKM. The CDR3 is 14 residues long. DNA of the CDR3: TGTGCCAGCAGTTCGACGGGACAGGGCTACGAGCAGTACTTC. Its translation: CASSSTGQGYEQYF.

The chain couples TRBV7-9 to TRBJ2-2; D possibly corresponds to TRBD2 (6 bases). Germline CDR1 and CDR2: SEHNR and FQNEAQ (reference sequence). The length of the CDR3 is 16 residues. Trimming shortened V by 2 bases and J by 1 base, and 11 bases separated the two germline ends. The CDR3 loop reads CASSLWYGGNTGELFF. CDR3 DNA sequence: TGTGCCAGCAGCTTATGGTACGGGGGGAACACCGGGGAGCTGTTTTTT.

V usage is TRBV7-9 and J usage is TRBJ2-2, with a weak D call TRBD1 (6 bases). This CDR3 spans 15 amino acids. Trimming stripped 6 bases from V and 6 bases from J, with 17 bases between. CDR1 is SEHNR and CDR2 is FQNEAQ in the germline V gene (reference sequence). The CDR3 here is CASSLGGRVAGELFF. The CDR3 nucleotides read TGTGCCAGCAGTCTAGGGGGAAGGGTCGCCGGGGAGCTGTTTTTT. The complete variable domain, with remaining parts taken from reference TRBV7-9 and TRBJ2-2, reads DTGVSQNPRHKITKRGQNVTFRCDPISEHNRLYWYRQTLGQGPEFLTYFQNEAQLEKSRLLSDRFSAERPKGSFSTLEIQRTEQGDSAMYLCASSLGGRVAGELFFGEGSRLTVL.

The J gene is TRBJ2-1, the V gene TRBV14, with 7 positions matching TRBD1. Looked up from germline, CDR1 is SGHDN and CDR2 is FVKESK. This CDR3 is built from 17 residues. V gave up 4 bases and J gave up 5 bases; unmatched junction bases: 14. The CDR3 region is CASSPYRDSPLNNEQFF. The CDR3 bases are TGTGCCAGCAGCCCATACCGGGACAGCCCCCTGAACAATGAGCAGTTCTTC. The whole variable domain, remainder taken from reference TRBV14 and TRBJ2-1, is EAGVTQFPSHSVIEKGQTVTLRCDPISGHDNLYWYRRVMGKEIKFLLHFVKESKQDESGMPNNRFLAERTGGTYSTLKVQPAELEDSGVYFCASSPYRDSPLNNEQFFGPGTRLTVL.

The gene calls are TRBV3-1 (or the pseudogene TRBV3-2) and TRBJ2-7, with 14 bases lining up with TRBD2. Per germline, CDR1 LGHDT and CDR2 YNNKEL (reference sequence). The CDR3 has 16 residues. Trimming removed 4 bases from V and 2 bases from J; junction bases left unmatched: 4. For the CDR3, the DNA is TGTGCCAGCAGCCGGGGACTAGCGGGAGAGCCCTACGAGCAGTACTTC. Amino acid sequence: CASSRGLAGEPYEQYF.

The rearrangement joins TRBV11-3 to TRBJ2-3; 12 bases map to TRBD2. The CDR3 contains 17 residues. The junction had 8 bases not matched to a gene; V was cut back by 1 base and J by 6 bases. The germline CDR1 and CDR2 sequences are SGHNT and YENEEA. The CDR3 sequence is CASSLGSLAGGPDTQYF. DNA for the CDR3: TGTGCCAGCAGCTTAGGGTCGCTAGCGGGAGGGCCGGATACGCAGTATTTT.

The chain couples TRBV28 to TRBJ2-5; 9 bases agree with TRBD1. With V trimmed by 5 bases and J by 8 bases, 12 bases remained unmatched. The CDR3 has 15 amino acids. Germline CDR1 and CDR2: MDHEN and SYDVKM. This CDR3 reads CASSTPGQGGKTQYF. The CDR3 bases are TGTGCCAGCAGTACTCCGGGACAGGGAGGAAAAACCCAGTACTTC.

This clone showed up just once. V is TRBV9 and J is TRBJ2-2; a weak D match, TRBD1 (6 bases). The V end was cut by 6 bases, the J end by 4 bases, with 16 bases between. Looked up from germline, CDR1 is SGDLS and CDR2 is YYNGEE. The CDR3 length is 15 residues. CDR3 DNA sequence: TGTGCCAGCACCAAACCAGGGGTAGGCACCGGGGAGCTGTTTTTT. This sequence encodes CASTKPGVGTGELFF. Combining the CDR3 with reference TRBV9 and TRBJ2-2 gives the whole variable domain DSGVTQTPKHLITATGQRVTLRCSPRSGDLSVYWYQQSLDQGLQFLIQYYNGEERAKGNILERFSAQQFPDLHSELNLSSLELGDSALYFCASTKPGVGTGELFFGEGSRLTVL.